The text below deals with one T cell receptor (beta chain). J gave up 10 bases and V 0 bases, and 5 bases lay outside the gene matches. The CDR3 has 14 amino acids. Looked up from germline, CDR1 is SGHNT and CDR2 is YYREEE (reference sequence). The entry originates in a study of blood T cell repertoires in COVID-19. Study-level background: T cells, B-cell-depleted T cells, or PBMCs supplied cDNA or gDNA.

Assay used: immunoSEQ multiplex PCR; TCRdb lists only in-frame clones, some missing. Of 92,000 or so clones listed, around 89% are singletons. Source material: peripheral blood. The V and J genes are TRBV5-4 and TRBJ2-1, with TRBD2 matching over 9 bases. This sequence originates from a man between 60 and 75 years old with acute or convalescent COVID-19. CDR3 sequence reads: CASSLVAGGSEQFF. The CDR3 nucleotides read TGTGCCAGCAGCTTGGTTGCGGGAGGGTCGGAGCAGTTCTTC.